The 19 T cell receptor beta chains presented below share a single source sample, sequenced in a study of blood T cell repertoires in COVID-19. Sequenced by immunoSEQ multiplex PCR; TCRdb stores in-frame clones only, minus some. The repertoire holds around 400,000 clones, with roughly 91% as singletons. The sequenced sample consisted of PBMCs or T cells enriched from blood (not recorded which). The receptors shown here come from a woman in her twenties or thirties who had recovered from COVID-19.

The rearrangement links TRBV18 to TRBJ1-5; TRBD1 aligns across 9 bases. V was clipped by 3 bases and J by 2 bases; unmatched bases: 5. The germline V gene has CDR1 KGHSH and CDR2 LQKENI. This CDR3 is 16 amino acids long. DNA for the CDR3: TGTGCCAGCTCACCCACAGGGGGCGGGGGCAATCAGCCCCAGCATTTT. The encoded protein is CASSPTGGGGNQPQHF. The complete variable domain, with remaining parts taken from reference TRBV18 and TRBJ1-5, reads NAGVMQNPRHLVRRRGQEARLRCSPMKGHSHVYWYRQLPEEGLKFMVYLQKENIIDESGMPKERFSAEFPKEGPSILRIQQVVRGDSAAYFCASSPTGGGGNQPQHFGDGTRLSIL.

The chain employs TRBV30 and TRBJ2-7; D might be TRBD2 (6 bases). CDR1 is GTSNPN and CDR2 is SVGIG in the germline V gene (reference sequence). This CDR3 comprises 13 residues. Trimming removed 1 base from V and 7 bases from J, with 14 bases in between. The chain's CDR3 is CAWSGGASREQYF. The CDR3 DNA reads TGTGCCTGGAGTGGCGGGGCTAGTCGGGAGCAGTACTTC.

The chain couples TRBV3-1 (or the pseudogene TRBV3-2) to TRBJ2-7; D might be TRBD1 (5 bases). CDR1 LGHDT and CDR2 YNNKEL come from the germline V gene (reference sequence). Trimming took 0 bases from V and 13 from J, leaving 22 bases between them. This CDR3 contains 15 residues. The CDR3, as DNA: TGTGCCAGCAGCCAAGATTCCAGGGTCGATTGGTCGGGTTACTTC. Its protein is CASSQDSRVDWSGYF.

The gene calls are TRBV3-1 (or the pseudogene TRBV3-2) and TRBJ2-7, with D unresolved. V lost 4 bases and J 3 bases, leaving 4 bases between the germline ends. The CDR3 sequence is 11 residues long. Germline assignment: CDR1 LGHDT and CDR2 YNNKEL (reference sequence). The CDR3 DNA sequence: TGTGCCAGCAGCCGTATCTACGAGCAGTACTTC. Translating gives CASSRIYEQYF.

This chain links TRBV5-1 with TRBJ2-7, with D maybe TRBD2 (6 bases). This CDR3 region has 15 residues. The V gene's germline CDR1 is SGHRS and CDR2 YFSETQ. V lost 3 bases and J 9 bases, leaving 22 bases between the germline ends. In DNA, the CDR3 is TGCGCCAGCAGCTCGCGGGACTGGCCTGGCTCTGGGCAGTACTTC. This translates into CASSSRDWPGSGQYF.

The gene calls are TRBV28 and TRBJ2-5; maybe TRBD2 (5 bases). The CDR3 has 14 amino acids. Germline CDR1 and CDR2: MDHEN and SYDVKM. V was shortened by 2 bases and J by 1 base, with 8 bases between the two germline ends. The CDR3 reads CASSLPGIQETQYF. DNA for the CDR3: TGTGCCAGCAGTTTACCGGGGATCCAAGAGACCCAGTACTTC.

This chain connects TRBV7-4 to TRBJ1-5; the match to TRBD1 covers 7 bases. J gave up 10 bases and V 1 base, and 10 bases lay outside the gene matches. Germline V gene data show CDR1 as SGHVT and CDR2 as SQSDAQ. The CDR3 has 15 amino acids. The CDR3 reads CASSLGPLTGEPQHF. CDR3 nucleotides: TGTGCCAGCAGCTTAGGTCCACTCACAGGGGAACCCCAGCATTTT.

The CDR3 coding sequence is TGCGCCAGCCGGACCGGGACAGATAATTCACCCCTCCACTTT. It specifies CASRTGTDNSPLHF. This sequence joins TRBV5-1 and TRBJ1-6, with 7 bases identical to TRBD1. The CDR3 totals 14 residues. V lost 7 bases, J lost 5 bases, and 6 bases stayed unmatched. CDR1 and CDR2 (germline): SGHRS, YFSETQ.

The V and J genes are TRBV19 and TRBJ1-4, with D unresolved. CDR1 and CDR2 from the germline V gene are LNHDA and SQIVND (reference sequence). V lost 1 base and J 13 bases, leaving 7 bases between the germline ends. This CDR3 spans 11 amino acids. CDR3 DNA: TGTGCCAGTAGTATAGGAGGGATACTGTTTTTT. Translation gives CASSIGGILFF.

This chain connects TRBV30 to TRBJ2-7, with TRBD1 identical over 7 bases. Germline loops: CDR1 GTSNPN, CDR2 SVGIG (reference sequence). J was trimmed by 3 bases and V by 0 bases; bases with no gene match: 5. There are 14 residues in the CDR3. CDR3 sequence reads: CAWSVETGHYEQYF. The CDR3 region has the DNA TGTGCCTGGAGTGTTGAGACAGGGCACTACGAGCAGTACTTC. Filled out from reference TRBV30 and TRBJ2-7, the complete variable domain reads SQTIHQWPATLVQPVGSPLSLECTVEGTSNPNLYWYRQAAGRGLQLLFYSVGIGQISSEVPQNLSASRPQDRQFILSSKKLLLSDSGFYLCAWSVETGHYEQYFGPGTRLTVT.

The chain links TRBV7-9 to TRBJ2-7, with no clear D. Between the trimmed V and J ends, which lost 3 bases and 0 bases, there was a span of 18 bases. Germline V CDR1 and CDR2: SEHNR, FQNEAQ (reference sequence). The CDR3 covers 17 residues. CDR3 DNA: TGTGCCAGCAGCTTTGTTTCGGGTCCGGCGTTCTCCTACGAGCAGTACTTC. Residues: CASSFVSGPAFSYEQYF. Based on the CDR3 plus reference TRBV7-9 and TRBJ2-7, the full variable domain is DTGVSQNPRHKITKRGQNVTFRCDPISEHNRLYWYRQTLGQGPEFLTYFQNEAQLEKSRLLSDRFSAERPKGSFSTLEIQRTEQGDSAMYLCASSFVSGPAFSYEQYFGPGTRLTVT.

The chain employs TRBV28 and TRBJ1-5; D remains ambiguous. Germline V lookup: CDR1 MDHEN, CDR2 SYDVKM. The length of the CDR3 is 13 residues. The V gene lost 3 bases and the J gene lost 5 bases, with 8 bases spanning the gap. CDR3 DNA sequence: TGTGCCAGCAGTTTTGACTCGGATCAGCCCCAGCATTTT. Its translation is CASSFDSDQPQHF. Full variable domain (outside the CDR3, taken from reference TRBV28 and TRBJ1-5): DVKVTQSSRYLVKRTGEKVFLECVQDMDHENMFWYRQDPGLGLRLIYFSYDVKMKEKGDIPEGYSVSREKKERFSLILESASTNQTSMYLCASSFDSDQPQHFGDGTRLSIL.

The V call is TRBV7-9, the J call TRBJ2-3, with D perhaps matching TRBD1 (5 bases). Germline values: CDR1 SEHNR, CDR2 FQNEAQ (reference sequence). Trimming cost V 1 base and J 4 bases, with 18 bases left between them. The CDR3 is 17 amino acids. The CDR3 DNA sequence: TGTGCCAGCAGCTTAGTGGGGCGACGGATAGGACCAGATACGCAGTATTTT. Its protein is CASSLVGRRIGPDTQYF. Supplemented by reference TRBV7-9 and TRBJ2-3, the full variable domain reads DTGVSQNPRHKITKRGQNVTFRCDPISEHNRLYWYRQTLGQGPEFLTYFQNEAQLEKSRLLSDRFSAERPKGSFSTLEIQRTEQGDSAMYLCASSLVGRRIGPDTQYFGPGTRLTVL.

The chain is built from TRBV9 and TRBJ2-2; a weak D match, TRBD1 (6 bases). CDR1 SGDLS and CDR2 YYNGEE come from the germline V gene. CDR3 length: 16 amino acids. Between the trimmed V and J ends, which lost 0 bases and 7 bases, there was a span of 16 bases. CDR3 nucleotide sequence: TGTGCCAGCAGCGTAGAACCCGGACAGTCTTACGGGGAGCTGTTTTTT. As protein: CASSVEPGQSYGELFF. The whole variable domain, remainder taken from reference TRBV9 and TRBJ2-2, is DSGVTQTPKHLITATGQRVTLRCSPRSGDLSVYWYQQSLDQGLQFLIQYYNGEERAKGNILERFSAQQFPDLHSELNLSSLELGDSALYFCASSVEPGQSYGELFFGEGSRLTVL.

The rearrangement joins TRBV4-1 to TRBJ1-4; possibly TRBD1 for D (5 bases). The germline gives CDR1 MGHRA, CDR2 YSYEKL. The ends were cut back, 5 bases at V and 10 bases at J, with 14 bases in the middle. CDR3 length: 13 amino acids. CDR3 sequence: CASSSPRQLKLFF. CDR3 in DNA: TGCGCCAGCAGCTCCCCCCGACAGTTAAAACTGTTTTTT.

The V and J genes are TRBV19 and TRBJ1-1; D possibly corresponds to TRBD1 (5 bases). Germline lookup yields CDR1 LNHDA and CDR2 SQIVND (reference sequence). V lost 7 bases, J lost 3 bases, and 15 bases lay in between. The CDR3 is 14 residues long. The CDR3 DNA sequence: TGTGCCAGTACCACTAACATCAGGGACACTGAAGCTTTCTTT. It codes for CASTTNIRDTEAFF.

For the CDR3, the DNA is TGTGCCAGCAGCCCCCGGGACAGGGGATTTTTCGTCCTGAACACTGAAGCTTTCTTT. This gives the protein CASSPRDRGFFVLNTEAFF. The rearrangement links TRBV14 to TRBJ1-1; TRBD1 matches at 10 bases. The germline V gene encodes CDR1 SGHDN and CDR2 FVKESK. J lost 0 bases, V lost 4 bases, and 14 bases had no gene match. The CDR3 length is 19 residues.

V gene TRBV23-1 combines with J gene TRBJ2-1, with D possibly being TRBD1 (6 bases). TRBV23-1 belongs to the ORF category, with a function that is uncertain. V gave up 1 base and J gave up 9 bases, with 25 bases separating them. The CDR3 spans 18 residues. CDR3 nucleotides: TGCGCCAGCAGTCAATGGTGGACAGTCCTGAGTTGTGCTCCTGAGCAGTTCTTC. It yields the protein CASSQWWTVLSCAPEQFF.

The DNA for the CDR3 is TGTGCCAGCAGCCAAGACCTGGGCGGGGGTACCTACAATGAGCAGTTCTTC. This gives the protein CASSQDLGGGTYNEQFF. J is TRBJ2-1 and V is TRBV4-2, with 7 bases identical to TRBD2. This CDR3 comprises 17 residues. Germline trimming cut 0 bases from V and 2 bases from J; bases unmatched to any gene: 7. CDR1 is LGHNA and CDR2 is YNFKEQ in the germline V gene.